Listed here are 19 T cell receptor beta chains from one sample, sequenced in a study of glioma-infiltrating T cells. Amplification of TCR alpha and beta CDR3 regions from RNA used iRepertoire nested multiplex PCR. TCRdb reprocessed the multiplex PCR reads with MiXCR, giving one entry per CDR3 protein. The sample contains tens of thousands of distinct CDR3 sequences, about 37% of which appear only once. The sequenced material came from glioma tissue, nonneoplastic brain tissue, or PBMCs (not recorded which). These receptors came from a human donor with low-grade glioma or glioblastoma, undergoing nonglioma brain surgery, or in good health (not recorded which).

The rearrangement joins TRBV29-1 to TRBJ1-4; 9 bases fit TRBD1. The CDR3 has 13 amino acids. The V gene end was trimmed by 4 bases and the J gene end by 8 bases; junction bases not matched to a gene: 5. The germline gives CDR1 SQVTM, CDR2 ANQGSEA. CDR3 DNA: TGCAGCGTTGCCGGGACAGGGCAAGAAAAACTGTTTTTT. The encoded protein is CSVAGTGQEKLFF.

This clonotype has a count of ten or more. CDR3: CASSATQSTASNQPQHF. The DNA for the CDR3 is TGTGCCAGCAGCGCTACACAGAGCACAGCTAGCAATCAGCCCCAGCATTTT. The V and J genes are TRBV4-2 and TRBJ1-5; D is ambiguous. The germline V gene encodes CDR1 LGHNA and CDR2 YNFKEQ. V was trimmed by 5 bases and J by 0 bases, leaving 17 bases between them. The CDR3 has 17 residues.

This clonotype has ten or more counts. The chain employs TRBV29-1 and TRBJ2-2; unclear D gene. With 2 bases removed from V and 1 base from J, the gap between germline ends came to 5 bases. The CDR3 covers 13 residues. CDR1 is SQVTM and CDR2 is ANQGSEA in the germline V gene. The CDR3 DNA sequence: TGCAGCGTTGAAAGCAAGAACACCGGGGAGCTGTTTTTT. Protein product: CSVESKNTGELFF.

With respect to this clonotype: A much larger clone sits a single nucleotide away, making a read error possible. The V gene is TRBV5-1, the J gene TRBJ2-7; 8 bases line up with TRBD2. The CDR3 has 14 amino acids. Germline lookup yields CDR1 SGHRS and CDR2 YFSETQ. CDR3 nucleotides: TGCGCCAGCAGATTGGTTCTAGCGGGTTACGAGCAGTACTTC. As protein: CASRLVLAGYEQYF.

A remark on this clonotype: The junction departs from the called germline gene at one end, perhaps through a read error. The chain carries TRBV27 and TRBJ2-7; D possibly matches TRBD1 or TRBD2 (6 bases each). This CDR3 region has 17 residues. In germline, CDR1 is MNHEY, CDR2 SMNVEV (reference sequence). The CDR3 loop reads CVSSVTGDTRDNYEQYF. CDR3 in DNA: TGTGTCAGCTCCGTAACGGGAGATACGCGGGACAACTACGAGCAGTACTTC.

Remarks on this clonotype: The junction and the germline gene differ at one end; a read error may be behind it. The V gene is TRBV7-3, the J gene TRBJ2-5; the D is unclear. CDR3 length: 13 residues. The germline V gene has CDR1 SGHTA and CDR2 FQGTGA. The CDR3 DNA is TGTGCCAGCAGCTTGGGCAGGTATCAGACCCGGTACTTC. Its translation: CASSLGRYQTRYF. The complete variable domain, with remaining parts taken from reference TRBV7-3 and TRBJ2-5, reads GAGVSQTPSNKVTEKGKYVELRCDPISGHTALYWYRQSLGQGPEFLIYFQGTGAADDSGLPNDRFFAVRPEGSVSTLKIQRTERGDSAVYLCASSLGRYQTRYFGPGTRLLVL.

This clonotype was seen repeatedly, ten times or more. The V and J genes are TRBV18 and TRBJ2-3; no definite D call. V was clipped by 8 bases and J by 1 base, with 7 bases between them. This CDR3 has 12 residues. Looked up from germline, CDR1 is KGHSH and CDR2 is LQKENI. CDR3: CASTVGTDTQYF. CDR3 bases: TGTGCCAGCACCGTGGGCACAGATACGCAGTATTTT.

The rearrangement uses TRBV29-1 and TRBJ2-5, with D tentatively TRBD2 (5 bases). Trimming took 3 bases from V and 4 from J, leaving 12 bases between them. The CDR3 totals 13 residues. Germline CDR1 is SQVTM and CDR2 is ANQGSEA. DNA of the CDR3: TGCAGCGTTGAGTGGAGGATGGGAGAGACCCAGTACTTC. This sequence encodes CSVEWRMGETQYF.

The gene calls are TRBV7-9 and TRBJ1-1, with D uncertain. Trimming left V 5 bases short and J 11 bases short, with 24 bases between. The CDR3 has 15 residues. In germline, CDR1 is SEHNR, CDR2 FQNEAQ (reference sequence). CDR3 in DNA: TGTGCCAGCAGCAGAGGCGACATGCACCATAGGGAGGCTTTCTTT. It is translated as CASSRGDMHHREAFF.

This clonotype was observed many times. The chain employs TRBV2 and TRBJ2-2; 11 nucleotides match TRBD2. Germline V lookup: CDR1 SNHLY, CDR2 FYNNEI. This CDR3 contains 14 residues. V was pared by 5 bases and J by 5 bases, with 1 base of the junction left unmatched. CDR3 in amino acids: CASSPSGGTGELFF. The CDR3 nucleotides read TGTGCCAGCAGTCCTAGCGGGGGGACCGGGGAGCTGTTTTTT.

In this sample, this clonotype turned up many times. This chain uses TRBV29-1 with TRBJ2-1; D not certain. This CDR3 comprises 10 residues. V was clipped by 7 bases and J by 7 bases, with 8 bases between them. Germline V gene lookup returns CDR1 SQVTM and CDR2 ANQGSEA. CDR3 in DNA: TGCAGCGGACGTTGGAATGAGCAGTTCTTC. Translation gives CSGRWNEQFF.

This clonotype was seen many times. The chain combines TRBV18 with TRBJ2-1; D not certain. CDR3 size: 14 residues. Germline V gene data show CDR1 as KGHSH and CDR2 as LQKENI. Trimming stripped 2 bases from V and 6 bases from J, with 11 bases between. This chain's CDR3 is CASSPTVALNEQFF. CDR3 bases: TGTGCCAGCTCACCAACCGTAGCCCTCAATGAGCAGTTCTTC.

The rearrangement joins TRBV7-2 to TRBJ2-7; the match to TRBD1 covers 10 bases. The tail of the sequence fits TRBJ2-1 better, so the J call may be wrong. CDR1 and CDR2 (germline): SGHTA, FQGNSA. The CDR3 consists of 17 residues. The CDR3 loop reads CASSLTGDRGLYNEQFF. The CDR3 nucleotides are TGTGCCAGCAGCCTCACAGGGGACAGGGGCCTTTACAATGAGCAGTTCTTC.

On this clonotype itself: The junction shows a germline mismatch at one end, possibly a read error. This chain links TRBV7-9 with TRBJ2-3; D possibly matches TRBD1 or TRBD2 (6 bases each). Germline CDR1 is SEHNR and CDR2 is FQNEAQ (reference sequence). This CDR3 region has 16 residues. CDR3 loop: CASSLGDRGREDSQYF. The DNA for the CDR3 is TGTGCCAGCAGCTTAGGAGACCGGGGGCGAGAAGATTCGCAGTATTTT.

This clonotype occurred many times. The V gene is TRBV29-1, the J gene TRBJ1-1, with D tentatively TRBD1 (5 bases). The CDR3 runs 11 residues. The germline gives CDR1 SQVTM, CDR2 ANQGSEA. Trimming removed 5 bases from V and 5 bases from J, with 9 bases in between. This chain's CDR3 is CSVSGFTEAFF. The CDR3 nucleotides read TGCAGCGTTTCAGGGTTTACTGAAGCTTTCTTT. Full variable domain (outside the CDR3, taken from reference TRBV29-1 and TRBJ1-1): SAVISQKPSRDICQRGTSLTIQCQVDSQVTMMFWYRQQPGQSLTLIATANQGSEATYESGFVIDKFPISRPNLTFSTLTVSNMSPEDSSIYLCSVSGFTEAFFGQGTRLTVV.

This chain joins TRBV14 and TRBJ1-6, with D hard to call. This CDR3 is built from 13 residues. The germline V gene encodes CDR1 SGHDN and CDR2 FVKESK. Trimming took off 6 bases at V and 8 bases at J, with 11 bases between the two ends. The CDR3 sequence is CASSRERDSPLHF. CDR3 DNA sequence: TGTGCCAGCAGTCGGGAGAGGGATTCACCCCTCCACTTT.

The chain joins TRBV28 to TRBJ1-2; 8 nucleotides align to TRBD1. Trimming cost V 5 bases and J 11 bases; bases outside gene matches: 16. The CDR3 covers 15 residues. Germline lookup yields CDR1 MDHEN and CDR2 SYDVKM. CDR3: CASSLSDRDHSRYTF. As DNA, the CDR3 is TGTGCCAGCAGTCTTTCGGACAGGGATCACTCGCGATACACCTTC.

In the case of this clonotype: An end of the junction does not agree with germline; a read error may underlie this. This chain links TRBV7-7 with TRBJ1-1; 8 nucleotides agree with TRBD1. The CDR3 runs 13 residues. Per the germline V gene, CDR1 is SSHAT and CDR2 is FNYEAQ (reference sequence). The CDR3 loop is CTSSRDRNTEDFF. The CDR3 DNA is TGTACCAGCAGCAGGGACAGGAACACCGAAGATTTCTTT.

A remark on this clonotype: The junction and the germline gene differ at one end; a read error may be behind it. This rearrangement joins TRBV10-2 to TRBJ2-7; 10 nucleotides agree with TRBD1. Germline V gene data show CDR1 as WSHSY and CDR2 as SAAADI. CDR3 length: 14 amino acids. The CDR3 protein is CATRRTGGTHEQYF. The CDR3 DNA reads TGTGCCACCAGACGGACAGGGGGAACCCACGAGCAGTACTTC.